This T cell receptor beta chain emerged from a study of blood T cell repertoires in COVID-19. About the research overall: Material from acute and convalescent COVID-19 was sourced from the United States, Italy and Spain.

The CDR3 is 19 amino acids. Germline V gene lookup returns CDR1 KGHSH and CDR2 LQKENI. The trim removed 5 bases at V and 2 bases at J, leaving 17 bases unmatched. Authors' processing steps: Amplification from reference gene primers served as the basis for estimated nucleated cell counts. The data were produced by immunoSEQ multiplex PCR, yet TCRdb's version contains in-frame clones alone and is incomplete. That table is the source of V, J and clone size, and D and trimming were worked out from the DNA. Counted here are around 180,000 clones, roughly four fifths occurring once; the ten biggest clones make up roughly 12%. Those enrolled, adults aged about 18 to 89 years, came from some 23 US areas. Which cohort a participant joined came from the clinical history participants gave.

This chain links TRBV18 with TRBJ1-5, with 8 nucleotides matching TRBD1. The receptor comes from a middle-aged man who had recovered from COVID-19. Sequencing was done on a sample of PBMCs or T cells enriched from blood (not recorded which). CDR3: CASSTSGTGTGMGNQPQHF. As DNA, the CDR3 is TGTGCCAGCTCAACCTCCGGGACAGGAACCGGTATGGGCAATCAGCCCCAGCATTTT.